One sample yielded the 2 T cell receptor beta chains listed below, sequenced in a study of regulatory T cells in long-lasting Graves disease (dated by TCRdb to about 2021). Library generation was performed with multiplex PCR. TCRdb shows the sequencer as Illumina HiSeq 4000. iRepertoire HTBI primers and Arm-PCR amplification of CDR3 regions were used to construct TCR beta libraries. In-frame beta chains were kept once TCRdb had trimmed the public reads at Q25 with fastp and called clones with MiXCR. Entries that share a CDR3 protein sequence are merged under the most common genes and DNA. Within this sample are 350,000 to 500,000 distinct CDR3 sequences, with 13% to 15% of them counted one time only. In total, the top ten clones hold 17% of the sample. Sample time point, as interpreted from the label and publication: newly diagnosed GD, antithyroid drugs for less than 3 months. For both TCR sequencing and RNA sequencing, RNA was extracted from PBMCs in TRIzol.

These same records also appear under a second study, on T cells in Graves' hyperthyroidism and ophthalmopathy.

The sample consisted of peripheral blood mononuclear cells (PBMCs), taken at new diagnosis, from a patient treated with antithyroid drugs. Receptors originate from a woman aged 50 to 60 with Graves disease. Donor details come from another sample of the same person, matched by shared clones.

The chain is built from TRBV10-1 and TRBJ2-1; possible D gene TRBD2, 6 bases. V was pared by 5 bases and J by 8 bases, with 10 bases between. Germline V gene data show CDR1 as WNHNN and CDR2 as SYGVQD (reference sequence). The CDR3 sequence is 12 residues long. CDR3 coding DNA: TGCGCCAGCAGTCCCGGGACTCATGAGCAGTTCTTC. It codes for CASSPGTHEQFF.

The genes are TRBV28 and TRBJ1-1, with unresolved D. The CDR3 loop spans 12 amino acids. Trimming cost V 4 bases and J 4 bases, with 7 bases left between them. CDR1 and CDR2 (germline): MDHEN, SYDVKM. The CDR3, as DNA: TGTGCCAGCAGTTCGCCTGGCACTGAAGCTTTCTTT. Its translation is CASSSPGTEAFF.